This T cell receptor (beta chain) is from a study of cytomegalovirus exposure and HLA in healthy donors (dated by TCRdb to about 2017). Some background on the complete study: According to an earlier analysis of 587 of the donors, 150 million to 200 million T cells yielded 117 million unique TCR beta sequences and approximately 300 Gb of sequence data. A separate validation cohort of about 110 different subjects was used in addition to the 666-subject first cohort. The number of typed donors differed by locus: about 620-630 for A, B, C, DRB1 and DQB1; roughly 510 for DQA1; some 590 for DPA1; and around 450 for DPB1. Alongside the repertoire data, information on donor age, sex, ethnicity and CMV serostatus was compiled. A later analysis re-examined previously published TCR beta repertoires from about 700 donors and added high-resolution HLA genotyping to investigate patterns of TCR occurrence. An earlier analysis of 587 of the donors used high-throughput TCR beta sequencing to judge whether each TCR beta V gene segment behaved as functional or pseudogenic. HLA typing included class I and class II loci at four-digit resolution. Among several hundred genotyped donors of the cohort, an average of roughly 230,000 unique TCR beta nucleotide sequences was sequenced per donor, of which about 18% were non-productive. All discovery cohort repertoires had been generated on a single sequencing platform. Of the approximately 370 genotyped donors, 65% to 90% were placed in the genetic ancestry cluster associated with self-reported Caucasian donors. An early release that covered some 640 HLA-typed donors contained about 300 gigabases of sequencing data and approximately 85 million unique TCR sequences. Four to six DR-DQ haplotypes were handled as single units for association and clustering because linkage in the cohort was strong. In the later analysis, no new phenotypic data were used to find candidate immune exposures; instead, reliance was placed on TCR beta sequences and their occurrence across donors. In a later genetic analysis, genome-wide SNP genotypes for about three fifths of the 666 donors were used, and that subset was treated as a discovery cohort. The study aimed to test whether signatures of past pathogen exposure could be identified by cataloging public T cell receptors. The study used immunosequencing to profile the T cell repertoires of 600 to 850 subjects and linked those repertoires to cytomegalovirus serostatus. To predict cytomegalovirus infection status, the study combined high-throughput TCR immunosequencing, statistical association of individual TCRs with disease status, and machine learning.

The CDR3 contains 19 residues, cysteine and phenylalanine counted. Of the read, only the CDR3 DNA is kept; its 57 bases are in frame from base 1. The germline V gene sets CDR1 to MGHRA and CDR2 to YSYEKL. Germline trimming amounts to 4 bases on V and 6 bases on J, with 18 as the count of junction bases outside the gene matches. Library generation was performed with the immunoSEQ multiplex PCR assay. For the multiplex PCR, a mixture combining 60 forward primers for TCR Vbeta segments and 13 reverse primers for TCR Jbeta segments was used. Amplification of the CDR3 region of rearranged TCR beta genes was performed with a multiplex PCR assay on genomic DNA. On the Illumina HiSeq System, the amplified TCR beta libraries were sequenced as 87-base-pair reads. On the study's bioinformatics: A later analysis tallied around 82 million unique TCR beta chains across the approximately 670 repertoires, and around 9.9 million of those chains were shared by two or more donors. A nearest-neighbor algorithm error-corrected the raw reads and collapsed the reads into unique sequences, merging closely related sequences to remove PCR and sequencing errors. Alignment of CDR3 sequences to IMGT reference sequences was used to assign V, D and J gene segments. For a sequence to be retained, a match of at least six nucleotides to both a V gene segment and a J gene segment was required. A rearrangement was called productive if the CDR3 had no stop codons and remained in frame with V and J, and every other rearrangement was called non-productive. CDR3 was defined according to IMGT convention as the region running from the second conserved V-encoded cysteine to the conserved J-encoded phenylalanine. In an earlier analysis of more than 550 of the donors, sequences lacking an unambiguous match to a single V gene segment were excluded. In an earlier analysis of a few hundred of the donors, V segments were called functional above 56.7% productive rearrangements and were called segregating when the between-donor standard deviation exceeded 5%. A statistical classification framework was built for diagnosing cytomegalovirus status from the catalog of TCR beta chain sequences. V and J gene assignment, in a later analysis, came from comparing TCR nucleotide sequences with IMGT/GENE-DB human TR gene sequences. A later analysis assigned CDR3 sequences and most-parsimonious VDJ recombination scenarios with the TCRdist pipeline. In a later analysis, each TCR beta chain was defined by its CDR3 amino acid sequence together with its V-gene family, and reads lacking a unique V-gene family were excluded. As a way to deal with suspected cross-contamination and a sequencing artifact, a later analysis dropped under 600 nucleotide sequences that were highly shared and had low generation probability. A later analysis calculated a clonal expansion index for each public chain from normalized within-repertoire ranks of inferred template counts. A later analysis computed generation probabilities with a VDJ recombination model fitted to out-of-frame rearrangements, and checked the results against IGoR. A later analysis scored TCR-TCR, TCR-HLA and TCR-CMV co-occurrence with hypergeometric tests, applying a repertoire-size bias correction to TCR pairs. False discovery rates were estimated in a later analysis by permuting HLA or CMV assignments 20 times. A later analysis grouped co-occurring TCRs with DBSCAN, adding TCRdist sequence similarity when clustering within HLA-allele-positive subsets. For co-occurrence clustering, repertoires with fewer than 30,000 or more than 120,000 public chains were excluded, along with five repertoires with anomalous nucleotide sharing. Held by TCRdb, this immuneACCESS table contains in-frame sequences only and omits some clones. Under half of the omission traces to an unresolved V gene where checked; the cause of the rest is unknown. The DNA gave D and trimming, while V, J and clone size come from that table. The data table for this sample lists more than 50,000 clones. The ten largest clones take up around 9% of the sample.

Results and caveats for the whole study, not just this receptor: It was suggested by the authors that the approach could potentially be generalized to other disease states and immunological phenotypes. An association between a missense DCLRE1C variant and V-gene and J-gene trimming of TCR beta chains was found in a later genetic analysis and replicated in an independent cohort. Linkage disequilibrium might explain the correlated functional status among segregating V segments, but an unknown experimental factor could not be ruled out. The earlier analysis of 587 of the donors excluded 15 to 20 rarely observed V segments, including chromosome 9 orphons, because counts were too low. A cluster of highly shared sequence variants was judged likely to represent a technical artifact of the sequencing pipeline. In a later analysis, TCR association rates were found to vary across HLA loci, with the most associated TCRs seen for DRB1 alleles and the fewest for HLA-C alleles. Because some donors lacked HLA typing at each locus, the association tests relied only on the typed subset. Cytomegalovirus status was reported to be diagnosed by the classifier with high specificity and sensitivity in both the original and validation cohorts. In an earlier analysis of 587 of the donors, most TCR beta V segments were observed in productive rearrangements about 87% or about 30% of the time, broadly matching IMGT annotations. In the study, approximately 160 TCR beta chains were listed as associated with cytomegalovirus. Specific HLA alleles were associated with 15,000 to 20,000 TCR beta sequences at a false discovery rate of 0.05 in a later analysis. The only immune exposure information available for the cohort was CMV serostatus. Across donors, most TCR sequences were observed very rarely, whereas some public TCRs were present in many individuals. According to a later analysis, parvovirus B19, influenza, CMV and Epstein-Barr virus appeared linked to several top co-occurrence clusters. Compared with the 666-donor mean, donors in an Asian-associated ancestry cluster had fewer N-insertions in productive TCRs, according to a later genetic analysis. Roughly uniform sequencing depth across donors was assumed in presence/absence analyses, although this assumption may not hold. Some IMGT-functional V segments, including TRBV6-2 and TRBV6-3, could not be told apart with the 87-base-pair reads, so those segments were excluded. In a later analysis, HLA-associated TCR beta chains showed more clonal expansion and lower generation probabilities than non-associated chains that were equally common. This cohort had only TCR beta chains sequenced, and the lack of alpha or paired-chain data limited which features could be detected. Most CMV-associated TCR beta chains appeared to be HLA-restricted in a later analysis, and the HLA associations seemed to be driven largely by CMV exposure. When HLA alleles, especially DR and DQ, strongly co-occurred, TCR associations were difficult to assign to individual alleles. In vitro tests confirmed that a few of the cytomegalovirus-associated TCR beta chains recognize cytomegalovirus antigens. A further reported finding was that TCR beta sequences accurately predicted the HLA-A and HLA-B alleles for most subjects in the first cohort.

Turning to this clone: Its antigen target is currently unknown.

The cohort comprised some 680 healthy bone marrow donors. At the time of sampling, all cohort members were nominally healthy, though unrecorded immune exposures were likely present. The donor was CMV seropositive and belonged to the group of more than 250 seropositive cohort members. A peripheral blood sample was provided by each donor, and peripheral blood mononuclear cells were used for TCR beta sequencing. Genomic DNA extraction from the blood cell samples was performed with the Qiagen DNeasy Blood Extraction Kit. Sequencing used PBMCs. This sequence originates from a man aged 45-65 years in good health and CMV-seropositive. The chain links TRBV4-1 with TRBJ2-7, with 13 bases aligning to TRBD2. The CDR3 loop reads CASSRQWGTTSGRAFEQYF. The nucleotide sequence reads TGCGCCAGCAGCCGGCAATGGGGCACTACTAGCGGGAGGGCCTTCGAGCAGTACTTC.